Following are 3 T cell receptor beta chains from one sample sequenced in a study of cytomegalovirus exposure and HLA in healthy donors. Generated by immunoSEQ multiplex PCR, the TCRdb table keeps only in-frame clones and is missing some. The sample holds 75,000 to 95,000 clones; approximately 96% are singletons and the top ten take roughly 0.8%. The source material was PBMCs. The receptor source for this set is a man younger than 35 in good health and CMV-seronegative.

The J gene is TRBJ1-2, the V gene TRBV11-3; possible D gene TRBD1, 6 bases. From germline, CDR1 is SGHNT and CDR2 YENEEA. Trimming cost V 4 bases and J 4 bases, with 13 bases left between them. This CDR3 has 14 residues. CDR3 in DNA: TGTGCCAGCAGCTCAAACAGGGTCGGCTATGGCTACACCTTC. This sequence encodes CASSSNRVGYGYTF.

This chain uses TRBV7-9 with TRBJ1-2; 9 bases are shared with TRBD1. The germline CDR1 and CDR2 sequences are SEHNR and FQNEAQ (reference sequence). V gave up 5 bases and J gave up 2 bases; unmatched junction bases: 12. CDR3 size: 17 residues. The CDR3 coding sequence is TGTGCCAGCAGCCCCGGGGACAGGGATTCATCCAACTATGGCTACACCTTC. Its protein is CASSPGDRDSSNYGYTF.

V usage is TRBV6-5 and J usage is TRBJ1-4; 8 nucleotides match TRBD1. The CDR3 is 14 residues long. The V gene end was trimmed by 5 bases and the J gene end by 4 bases; junction bases not matched to a gene: 3. CDR1 is MNHEY, CDR2 SVGAGI, per germline. CDR3 DNA: TGTGCCAGCAGTCCAACAGGGGGTAATGAAAAACTGTTTTTT. This translates into CASSPTGGNEKLFF.